The sequence of this T cell receptor (beta chain) was determined in a study of regulatory T cells in long-lasting Graves disease. The time point denotes: newly diagnosed GD, antithyroid drugs for less than 3 months. Extracted PBMC RNA gave rise to the TCR library. CDR3 length equals 12 residues. Per germline, CDR1 SGHVS and CDR2 FQNEAQ. Trimming took off 2 bases at V and 5 bases at J, with 6 bases between the two ends. Building of the TCR beta libraries involved iRepertoire HTBI primers and Arm-PCR of CDR3 regions. TCRdb re-derived calls from the multiplex PCR reads in MiXCR, one entry per CDR3 protein. The sample lists 300,000 to 400,000 distinct CDR3 sequences, 16% occurring once. A word on this clonotype: A read error is the likely source, as a far larger clone sits one nucleotide away. The conserved final phenylalanine or tryptophan is absent from the CDR3, which likely points to a read error.

This same sample was also part of a study on T cells in Graves' hyperthyroidism and ophthalmopathy.

This receptor was obtained from a man aged 35-49 years with Graves disease. The rearrangement uses TRBV7-8 and TRBJ2-5; D remains ambiguous. The material was peripheral blood mononuclear cells (PBMCs), obtained at new diagnosis, from a patient treated with antithyroid drugs. This CDR3 is CASSLRRETQYL. Written as DNA, the CDR3 is TGTGCCAGCAGCTTACGAAGGGAGACCCAGTACCTC.